Each of the 10 T cell receptor beta chains below was sequenced from the same sample in a study of CD8+ T cells in alopecia areata. Sequencing used cDNA as its template, made by extracting RNA and reverse transcribing it. Only in-frame clones appear in the TCRdb table, and some are missing; sequencing was by immunoSEQ multiplex PCR. The sample contains some 160,000 clones, roughly 65% of which appear only once. Treatment in this sample: oral pan-JAK inhibitor, 5-10 mg twice daily. Sequencing used CD4+ T cells sorted from blood, obtained at week 4, from a patient treated with tofacitinib. These receptors all stem from a human donor with alopecia areata.

The rearrangement links TRBV29-1 to TRBJ2-1; D gene unclear. Germline assignment: CDR1 SQVTM and CDR2 ANQGSEA. Trimming pared 5 bases from V and 10 bases from J, leaving 15 bases between. CDR3 length: 12 amino acids. This chain's CDR3 is CSVKDGPREQFF. As DNA, the CDR3 is TGCAGCGTTAAGGATGGGCCAAGGGAGCAGTTCTTC.

This clone has only one observation. The rearrangement uses TRBV2 and TRBJ1-6, with D perhaps TRBD1 (5 bases). The CDR3 is made up of 14 amino acids. Deletions cut 4 bases from V and 13 bases from J, with 17 bases between. Germline V gene data show CDR1 as SNHLY and CDR2 as FYNNEI. CDR3 DNA sequence: TGTGCCAGCAGTGGACAGCCCGCCGGTGACCCCCTCCACTTT. Its translation: CASSGQPAGDPLHF.

V is TRBV5-1 and J is TRBJ2-7, with 7 bases aligning to TRBD1. Germline V lookup: CDR1 SGHRS, CDR2 YFSETQ. V was clipped by 1 base and J by 0 bases; unmatched bases: 7. The CDR3 consists of 16 residues. This CDR3 is CASSLTGQLFSYEQYF. In DNA, the CDR3 is TGCGCCAGCAGCTTGACGGGACAGTTATTCTCCTACGAGCAGTACTTC.

The chain is built from TRBV29-1 and TRBJ2-5; the match to TRBD2 covers 10 bases. The J call may be mistaken, given a closer DNA end match to TRBJ2-7. The CDR3 runs to 14 residues. Germline lookup yields CDR1 SQVTM and CDR2 ANQGSEA. The CDR3 region has the DNA TGCAGCGTTCGACCGGGACTAGCGTTATACGAGCAGTACTTC. Its protein product is CSVRPGLALYEQYF.

The DNA of the CDR3 is TGTGCCAGCAGCTTGAGGGGATTAGGAGAGACCCAGTACTTC. Residues: CASSLRGLGETQYF. This chain uses TRBV5-6 with TRBJ2-5, with D maybe TRBD1 (5 bases). V lost 1 base and J lost 4, with 11 bases in between. CDR1 is SGHDT and CDR2 is YYEEEE in the germline V gene. CDR3 length equals 14 residues.

V gene TRBV7-9 combines with J gene TRBJ2-1, with D hard to call. V dropped 5 bases and J dropped 9 bases, with 5 bases sitting between them. The CDR3 has 10 amino acids. CDR1 is SEHNR, CDR2 FQNEAQ, per germline (reference sequence). The CDR3 DNA is TGTGCCAGCAGCCCCACTGAGCAGTTCTTC. This translates into CASSPTEQFF.

This clone has at least ten counts. This chain connects TRBV2 to TRBJ1-2; D may be TRBD1 (5 bases). The germline V and J ends were trimmed by 6 bases and 2 bases, with 10 bases remaining between them. Germline assignment: CDR1 SNHLY and CDR2 FYNNEI. The CDR3 consists of 13 residues. CDR3 protein: CASSQGWNYGYTF. The CDR3 nucleotides are TGTGCCAGCAGCCAGGGTTGGAACTATGGCTACACCTTC.

With regard to this clone: At one end, the junction sequence differs from germline, possibly due to a read error. The chain employs TRBV7-7 and TRBJ1-1; D perhaps matches TRBD1 (5 bases). Germline V CDR1 and CDR2: SSHAT, FNYEAQ (reference sequence). The CDR3 covers 13 residues. CDR3 DNA sequence: TGTGCTAGCAGCTTAACCGGGTCGACAGAGCCTTTCTTT. Its translation is CASSLTGSTEPFF.

This chain uses TRBV29-1 with TRBJ1-2; D is ambiguous. CDR1 SQVTM and CDR2 ANQGSEA come from the germline V gene. Deletions cut 7 bases from V and 3 bases from J, with 12 bases between. The CDR3 runs 12 residues. In DNA, the CDR3 is TGCAGCGCTGGATCCCACCACTATGGCTACACCTTC. This encodes CSAGSHHYGYTF.

The chain couples TRBV30 to TRBJ2-1; 8 positions agree with TRBD2. This CDR3 region has 14 residues. The V segment lost 5 bases and the J segment 6 bases; nucleotides outside the gene matches: 9. Germline lookup yields CDR1 GTSNPN and CDR2 SVGIG (reference sequence). The CDR3 DNA is TGTGCCTGGCTGCCCCGGGGGGGGGCCAATGAGCAGTTCTTC. Its protein product is CAWLPRGGANEQFF.